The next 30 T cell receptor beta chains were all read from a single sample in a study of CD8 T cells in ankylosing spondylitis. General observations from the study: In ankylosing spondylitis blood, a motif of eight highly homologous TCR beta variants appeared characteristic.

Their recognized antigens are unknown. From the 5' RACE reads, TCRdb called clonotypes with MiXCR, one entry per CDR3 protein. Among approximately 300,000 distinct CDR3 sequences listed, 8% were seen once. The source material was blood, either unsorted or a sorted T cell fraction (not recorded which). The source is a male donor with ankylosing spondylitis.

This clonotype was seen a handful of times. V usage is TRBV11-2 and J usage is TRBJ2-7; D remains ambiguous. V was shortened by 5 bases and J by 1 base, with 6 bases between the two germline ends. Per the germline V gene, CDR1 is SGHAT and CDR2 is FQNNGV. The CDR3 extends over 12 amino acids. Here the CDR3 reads CASSGISYEQYF. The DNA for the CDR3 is TGTGCCAGCAGCGGGATTTCCTACGAGCAGTACTTC.

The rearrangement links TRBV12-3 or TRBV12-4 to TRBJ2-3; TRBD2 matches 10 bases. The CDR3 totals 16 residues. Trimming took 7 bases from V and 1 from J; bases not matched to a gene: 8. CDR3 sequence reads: CASTHLGTSGTDTQYF. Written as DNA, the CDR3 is TGTGCCAGCACCCATCTTGGGACTAGCGGCACAGATACGCAGTATTTT.

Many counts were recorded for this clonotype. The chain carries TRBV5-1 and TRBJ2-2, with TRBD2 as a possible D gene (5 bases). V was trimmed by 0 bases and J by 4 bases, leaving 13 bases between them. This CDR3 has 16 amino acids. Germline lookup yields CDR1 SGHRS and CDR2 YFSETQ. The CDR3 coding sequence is TGCGCCAGCAGCTTGGTGGGAGATGCGGTCACCGGGGAGCTGTTTTTT. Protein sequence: CASSLVGDAVTGELFF.

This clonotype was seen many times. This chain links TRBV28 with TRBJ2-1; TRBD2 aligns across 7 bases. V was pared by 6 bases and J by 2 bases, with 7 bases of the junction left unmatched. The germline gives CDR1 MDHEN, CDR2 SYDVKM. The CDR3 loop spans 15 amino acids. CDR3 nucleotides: TGTGCCAGCAGAGTCGGGGGGAAGCCCTACAATGAGCAGTTCTTC. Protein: CASRVGGKPYNEQFF.

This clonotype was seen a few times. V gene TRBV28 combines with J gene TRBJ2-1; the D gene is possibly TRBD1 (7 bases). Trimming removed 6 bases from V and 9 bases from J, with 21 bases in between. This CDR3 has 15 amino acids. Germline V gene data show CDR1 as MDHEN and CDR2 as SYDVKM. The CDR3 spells CASSLRDREVSEQFF. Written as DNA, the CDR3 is TGTGCCAGCAGCCTTAGAGACAGGGAGGTTAGTGAGCAGTTCTTC.

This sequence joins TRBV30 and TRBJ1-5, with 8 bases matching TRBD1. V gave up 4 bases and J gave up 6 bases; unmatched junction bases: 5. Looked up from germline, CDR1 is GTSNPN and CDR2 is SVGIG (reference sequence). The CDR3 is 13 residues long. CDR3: CAWNRGAGQPQHF. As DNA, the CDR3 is TGTGCCTGGAACAGGGGGGCCGGTCAGCCCCAGCATTTT.

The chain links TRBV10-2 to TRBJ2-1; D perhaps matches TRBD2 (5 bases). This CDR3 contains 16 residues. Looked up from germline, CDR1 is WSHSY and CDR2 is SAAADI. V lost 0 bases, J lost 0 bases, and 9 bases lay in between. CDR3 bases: TGCGCCAGCAGTGAGTCGGGCGGGTTCTCCTACAATGAGCAGTTCTTC. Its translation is CASSESGGFSYNEQFF.

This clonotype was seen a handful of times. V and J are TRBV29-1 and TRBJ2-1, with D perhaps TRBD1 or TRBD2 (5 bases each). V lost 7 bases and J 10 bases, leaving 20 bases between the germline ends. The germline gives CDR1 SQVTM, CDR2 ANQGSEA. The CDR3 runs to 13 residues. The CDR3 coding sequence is TGCAGCGCTGAGGGGACCGTTACCCCGGAGCAGTTCTTC. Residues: CSAEGTVTPEQFF.

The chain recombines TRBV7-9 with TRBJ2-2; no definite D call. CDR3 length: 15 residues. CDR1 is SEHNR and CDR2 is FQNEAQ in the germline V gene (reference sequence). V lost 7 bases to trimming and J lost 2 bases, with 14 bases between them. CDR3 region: CASIGPIINTGELFF. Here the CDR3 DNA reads TGTGCCAGCATAGGGCCTATCATAAACACCGGGGAGCTGTTTTTT.

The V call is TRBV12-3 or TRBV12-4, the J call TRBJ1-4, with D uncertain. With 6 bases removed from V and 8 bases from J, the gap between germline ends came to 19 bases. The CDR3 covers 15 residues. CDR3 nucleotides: TGTGCCAGCAGGCCAGGACGGATCGGAAGAGAAAAACTGTTTTTT. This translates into CASRPGRIGREKLFF.

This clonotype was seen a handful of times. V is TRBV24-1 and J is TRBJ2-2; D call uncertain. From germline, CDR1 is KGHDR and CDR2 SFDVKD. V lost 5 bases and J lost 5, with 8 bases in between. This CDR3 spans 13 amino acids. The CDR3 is CATSASNTGELFF. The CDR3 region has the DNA TGTGCCACCAGTGCCTCAAATACCGGGGAGCTGTTTTTT.

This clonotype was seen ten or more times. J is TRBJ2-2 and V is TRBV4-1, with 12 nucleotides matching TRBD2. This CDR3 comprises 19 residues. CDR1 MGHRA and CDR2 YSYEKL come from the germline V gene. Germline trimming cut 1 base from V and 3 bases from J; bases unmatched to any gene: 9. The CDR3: CASSQGELAGGRDTGELFF. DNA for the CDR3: TGCGCCAGCAGCCAAGGGGAACTAGCGGGAGGTCGGGACACCGGGGAGCTGTTTTTT.

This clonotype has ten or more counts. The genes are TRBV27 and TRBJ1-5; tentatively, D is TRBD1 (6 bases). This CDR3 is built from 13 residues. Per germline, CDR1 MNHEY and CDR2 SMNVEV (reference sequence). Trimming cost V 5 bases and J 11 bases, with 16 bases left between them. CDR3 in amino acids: CASSQQGAGTQHF. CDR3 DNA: TGTGCCAGCAGTCAACAGGGTGCGGGGACCCAGCATTTT.

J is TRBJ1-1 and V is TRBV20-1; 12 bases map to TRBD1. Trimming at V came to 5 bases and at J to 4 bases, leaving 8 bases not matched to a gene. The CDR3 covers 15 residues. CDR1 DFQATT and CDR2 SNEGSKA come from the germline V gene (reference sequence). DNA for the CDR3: TGCAGTGCTTCGCGGGACAGGGGGCGGAGCACTGAAGCTTTCTTT. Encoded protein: CSASRDRGRSTEAFF.

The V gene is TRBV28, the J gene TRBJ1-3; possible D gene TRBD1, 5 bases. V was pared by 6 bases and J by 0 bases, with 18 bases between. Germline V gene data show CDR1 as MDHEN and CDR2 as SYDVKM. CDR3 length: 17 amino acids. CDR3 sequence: CASRSGGDWYSGNTIYF. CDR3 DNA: TGTGCCAGCAGGTCAGGAGGGGACTGGTACTCTGGAAACACCATATATTTT.

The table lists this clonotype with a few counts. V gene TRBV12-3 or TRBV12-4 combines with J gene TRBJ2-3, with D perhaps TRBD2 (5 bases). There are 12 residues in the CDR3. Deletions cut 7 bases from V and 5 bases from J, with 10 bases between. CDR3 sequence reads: CASKPGGDTQYF. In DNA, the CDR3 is TGTGCCAGCAAGCCCGGAGGAGATACGCAGTATTTT.

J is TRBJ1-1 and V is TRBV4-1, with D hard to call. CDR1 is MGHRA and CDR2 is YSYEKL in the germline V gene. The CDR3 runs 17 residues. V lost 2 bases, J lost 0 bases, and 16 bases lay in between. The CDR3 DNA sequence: TGCGCCAGCAGCCAAACTATGGGGAGACCCATGAACACTGAAGCTTTCTTT. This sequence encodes CASSQTMGRPMNTEAFF.

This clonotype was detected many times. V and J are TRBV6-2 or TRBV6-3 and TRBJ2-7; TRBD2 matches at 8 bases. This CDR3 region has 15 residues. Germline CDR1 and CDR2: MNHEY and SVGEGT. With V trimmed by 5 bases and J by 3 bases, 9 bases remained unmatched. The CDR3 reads CASSPRLAGLYEQYF. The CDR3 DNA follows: TGTGCCAGCAGTCCCCGCCTAGCGGGCCTCTACGAGCAGTACTTC.

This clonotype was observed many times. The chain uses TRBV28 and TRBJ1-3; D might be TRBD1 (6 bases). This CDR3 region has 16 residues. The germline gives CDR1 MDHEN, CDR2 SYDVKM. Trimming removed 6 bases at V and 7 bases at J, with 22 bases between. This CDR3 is CASRTTTNRVRNTIYF. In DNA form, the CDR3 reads TGTGCCAGCAGAACAACAACCAACAGGGTTCGGAACACCATATATTTT.

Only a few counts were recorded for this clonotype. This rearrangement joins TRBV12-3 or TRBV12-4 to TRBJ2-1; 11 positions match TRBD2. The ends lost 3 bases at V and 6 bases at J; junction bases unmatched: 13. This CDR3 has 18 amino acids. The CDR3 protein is CASSFAQTLAGEGNEQFF. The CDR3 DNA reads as TGTGCCAGCAGTTTCGCCCAAACACTAGCGGGAGAGGGCAATGAGCAGTTCTTC.

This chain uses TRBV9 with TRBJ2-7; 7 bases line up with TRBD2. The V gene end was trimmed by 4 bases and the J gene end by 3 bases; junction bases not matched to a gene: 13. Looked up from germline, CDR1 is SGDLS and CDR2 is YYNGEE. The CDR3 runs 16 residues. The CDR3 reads CASSPHPGRGVYEQYF. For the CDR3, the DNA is TGTGCCAGCAGCCCCCATCCCGGCCGGGGGGTCTACGAGCAGTACTTC.

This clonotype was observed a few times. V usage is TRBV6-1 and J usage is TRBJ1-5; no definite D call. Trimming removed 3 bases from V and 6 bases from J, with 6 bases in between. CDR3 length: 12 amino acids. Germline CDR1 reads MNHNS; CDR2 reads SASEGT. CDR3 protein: CASSDSFQPQHF. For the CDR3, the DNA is TGTGCCAGCAGTGACAGCTTTCAGCCCCAGCATTTT.

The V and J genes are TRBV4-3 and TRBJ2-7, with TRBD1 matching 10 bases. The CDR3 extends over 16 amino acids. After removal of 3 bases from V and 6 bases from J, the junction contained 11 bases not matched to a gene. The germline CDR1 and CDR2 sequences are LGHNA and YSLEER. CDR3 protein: CASSQYAGTGEGEQYF. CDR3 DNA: TGCGCCAGCAGCCAGTACGCCGGGACAGGGGAAGGCGAGCAGTACTTC.

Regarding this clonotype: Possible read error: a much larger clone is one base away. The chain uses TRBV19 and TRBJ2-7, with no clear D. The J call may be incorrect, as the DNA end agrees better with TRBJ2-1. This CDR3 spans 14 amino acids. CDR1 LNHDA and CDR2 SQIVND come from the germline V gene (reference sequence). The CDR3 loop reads CASSKRPNSYEQFF. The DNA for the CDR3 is TGTGCCAGTAGTAAAAGACCGAATTCCTACGAGCAGTTCTTC.

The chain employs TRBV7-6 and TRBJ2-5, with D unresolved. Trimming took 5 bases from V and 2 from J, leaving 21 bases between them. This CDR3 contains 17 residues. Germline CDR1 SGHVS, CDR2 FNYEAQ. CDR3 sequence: CASSLRPPGSTQETQYF. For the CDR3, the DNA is TGTGCCAGCAGCCTACGACCCCCGGGCAGCACTCAAGAGACCCAGTACTTC.

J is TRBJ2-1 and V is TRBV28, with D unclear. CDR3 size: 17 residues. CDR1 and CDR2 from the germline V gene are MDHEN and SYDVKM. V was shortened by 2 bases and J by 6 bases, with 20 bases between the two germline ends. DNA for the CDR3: TGTGCCAGCAGTTTACTCACGCCCCCGTCTCTGGGCAATGAGCAGTTCTTC. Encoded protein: CASSLLTPPSLGNEQFF.

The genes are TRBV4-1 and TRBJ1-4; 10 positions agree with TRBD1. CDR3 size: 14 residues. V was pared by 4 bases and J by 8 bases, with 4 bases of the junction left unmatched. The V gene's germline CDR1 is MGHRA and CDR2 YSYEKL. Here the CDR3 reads CASSRPGQGEKLFF. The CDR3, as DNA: TGCGCCAGCAGCCGACCGGGACAGGGGGAAAAACTGTTTTTT.

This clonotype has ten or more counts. CDR3 residues: CASSQEYRGYTDTQYF. As DNA, the CDR3 is TGCGCCAGCAGCCAAGAATATAGGGGGTACACAGATACGCAGTATTTT. This chain uses TRBV4-1 with TRBJ2-3, with TRBD1 as a possible D gene (6 bases). From germline, CDR1 is MGHRA and CDR2 YSYEKL. V lost 0 bases and J lost 2, with 12 bases in between. The CDR3 runs to 16 residues.

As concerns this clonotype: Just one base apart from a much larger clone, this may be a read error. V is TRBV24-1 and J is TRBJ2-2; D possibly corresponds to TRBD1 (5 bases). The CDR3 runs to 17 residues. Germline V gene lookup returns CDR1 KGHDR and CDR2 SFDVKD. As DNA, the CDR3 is TGTGCCACCAGTGATTTACAGGAGTCCGCGAACACCCGGGAGCTGTTTTTT. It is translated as CATSDLQESANTRELFF.

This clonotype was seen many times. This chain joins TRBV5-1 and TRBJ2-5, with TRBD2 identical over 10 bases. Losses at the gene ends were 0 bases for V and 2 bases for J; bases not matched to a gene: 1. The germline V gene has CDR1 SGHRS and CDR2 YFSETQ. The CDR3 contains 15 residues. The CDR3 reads CASSLELAGQETQYF. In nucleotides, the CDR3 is TGCGCCAGCAGCTTGGAACTAGCGGGACAAGAGACCCAGTACTTC.